The 7 T cell receptor beta chains below come from one sample, sequenced in a study of blood T cell repertoires in COVID-19. The protocol was immunoSEQ multiplex PCR, while the TCRdb copy is restricted to in-frame clones and leaves out a portion. This sample carries approximately 300,000 clones, around 82% of them seen once, and the ten largest clones take roughly 1.1%. Sequenced material: peripheral blood. Source of these receptors: a woman between 45 and 60 years old with acute or convalescent COVID-19.

The gene calls are TRBV6-6 and TRBJ2-1, with 7 bases lining up with TRBD1. The CDR3 covers 16 residues. The V segment lost 5 bases and the J segment 1 base; nucleotides outside the gene matches: 8. The V gene's germline CDR1 is MNHNY and CDR2 SVGAGI (reference sequence). The CDR3: CASSRPKGASYNEQFF. The CDR3 DNA is TGTGCCAGCAGTAGGCCTAAGGGGGCTTCCTACAATGAGCAGTTCTTC.

J is TRBJ1-1 and V is TRBV29-1; D is uncertain. Per the germline V gene, CDR1 is SQVTM and CDR2 is ANQGSEA. Deletions cut 7 bases from V and 1 base from J, with 10 bases between. This CDR3 has 12 amino acids. The CDR3 is CSGVTENTEAFF. As DNA, the CDR3 is TGCAGCGGGGTAACAGAGAACACTGAAGCTTTCTTT.

In this sample, this clone turned up a few times. The chain recombines TRBV2 with TRBJ2-1, with D unresolved. V was cut by 5 bases and J by 0 bases, with 8 bases left in between. The germline CDR1 and CDR2 sequences are SNHLY and FYNNEI. The CDR3 is 14 residues long. The CDR3 DNA reads TGTGCCAGCAGTCCCTCTAGCTCCTACAATGAGCAGTTCTTC. This gives the protein CASSPSSSYNEQFF.

The rearrangement links TRBV5-4 to TRBJ1-2; D may be TRBD1 (5 bases). The germline V and J ends were trimmed by 4 bases and 3 bases, with 10 bases remaining between them. This CDR3 contains 13 residues. CDR1 and CDR2 (germline): SGHNT, YYREEE (reference sequence). The CDR3 region has the DNA TGTGCCAGCAGCGAACCGGGGGACTATGGCTACACCTTC. It codes for CASSEPGDYGYTF.

The V and J genes are TRBV6-2 or TRBV6-3 and TRBJ1-2; D ambiguous. Trimming shortened V by 2 bases and J by 8 bases, and 9 bases separated the two germline ends. Germline V lookup: CDR1 MNHEY, CDR2 SVGEGT. There are 12 residues in the CDR3. The CDR3 nucleotides read TGTGCCAGCAGTTACGAGGGAAACGGCTACACCTTC. It codes for CASSYEGNGYTF.

The chain is built from TRBV24-1 and TRBJ2-7; TRBD2 matches 13 bases. After removal of 2 bases from V and 4 bases from J, the junction contained 1 base not matched to a gene. CDR1 is KGHDR and CDR2 is SFDVKD in the germline V gene. The CDR3 has 15 residues. The CDR3 DNA follows: TGTGCCACCAGTGATTCGACTAGCGGGAGGTACGAGCAGTACTTC. Protein: CATSDSTSGRYEQYF.

This clone appeared a few times. The V and J genes are TRBV5-1 and TRBJ2-1; 8 bases map to TRBD2. Trimming cost V 4 bases and J 7 bases; bases outside gene matches: 7. Germline V gene sequence: CDR1 SGHRS, CDR2 YFSETQ. CDR3 length: 14 residues. In nucleotides, the CDR3 is TGCGCCAGCAGCATCACTAGCGGAAGAAATGAGCAGTTCTTC. Amino acids: CASSITSGRNEQFF.